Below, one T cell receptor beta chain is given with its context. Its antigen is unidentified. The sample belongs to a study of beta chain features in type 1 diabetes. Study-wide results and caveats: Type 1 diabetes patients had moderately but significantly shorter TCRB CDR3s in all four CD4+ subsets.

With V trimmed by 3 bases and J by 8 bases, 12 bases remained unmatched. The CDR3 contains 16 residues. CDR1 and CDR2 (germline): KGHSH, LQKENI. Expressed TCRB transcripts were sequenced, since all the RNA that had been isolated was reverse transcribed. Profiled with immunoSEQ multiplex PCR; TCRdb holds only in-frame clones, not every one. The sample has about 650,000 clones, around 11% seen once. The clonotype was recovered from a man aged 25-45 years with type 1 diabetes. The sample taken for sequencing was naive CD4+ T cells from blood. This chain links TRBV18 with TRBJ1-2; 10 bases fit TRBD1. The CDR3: CASSPSGTGVEAGYTF. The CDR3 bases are TGTGCCAGCTCACCGTCCGGGACAGGGGTTGAGGCGGGCTACACCTTC.